These 2 T cell receptor beta chains came from one sample sequenced in a study of identical twins. One entry per CDR3 protein results from TCRdb running MiXCR on the 5' RACE reads. Of some 1,600,000 distinct CDR3 sequences listed, roughly 35% are singletons. The sequencing input was cord blood. Receptors were obtained from a newborn girl in good health.

J is TRBJ2-1 and V is TRBV25-1; D is unclear. V lost 2 bases and J 1 base, leaving 9 bases between the germline ends. This CDR3 spans 15 amino acids. Germline CDR1 MGHDK, CDR2 SYGVNS. The CDR3 protein is CASSEQINSYNEQFF. Here the CDR3 DNA reads TGTGCCAGCAGTGAACAGATCAATTCCTACAATGAGCAGTTCTTC.

This clonotype was observed a few times. The chain is built from TRBV10-3 and TRBJ2-7; the D gene is possibly TRBD1 (6 bases). Per germline, CDR1 ENHRY and CDR2 SYGVKD. The CDR3 consists of 14 residues. Trimming cost V 3 bases and J 2 bases, with 11 bases left between them. The CDR3 region has the DNA TGTGCCATCAGTGAACGGGACACCACCTACGAGCAGTACTTC. Its translation: CAISERDTTYEQYF.